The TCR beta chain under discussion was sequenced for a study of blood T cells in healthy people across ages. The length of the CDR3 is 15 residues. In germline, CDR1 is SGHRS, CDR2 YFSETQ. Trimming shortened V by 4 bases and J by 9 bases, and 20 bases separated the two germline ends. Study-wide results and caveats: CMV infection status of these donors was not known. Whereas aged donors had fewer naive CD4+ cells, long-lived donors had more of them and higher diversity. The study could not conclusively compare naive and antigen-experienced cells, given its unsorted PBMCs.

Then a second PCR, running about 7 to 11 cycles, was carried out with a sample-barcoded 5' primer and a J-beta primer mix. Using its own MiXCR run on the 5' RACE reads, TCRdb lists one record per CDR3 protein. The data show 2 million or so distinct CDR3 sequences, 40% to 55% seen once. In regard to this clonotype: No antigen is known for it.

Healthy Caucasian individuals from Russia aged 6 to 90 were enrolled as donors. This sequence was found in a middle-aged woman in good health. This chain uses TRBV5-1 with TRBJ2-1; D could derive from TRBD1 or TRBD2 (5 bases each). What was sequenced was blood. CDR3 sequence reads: CASSPGRLGVSEQFF. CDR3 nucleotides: TGCGCCAGCAGCCCGGGACGCTTGGGGGTTAGTGAGCAGTTCTTC.